The next 28 T cell receptor beta chains were all read from a single sample in a study of CD8+CD57+ T cells in acquired aplastic anemia. Using genomic DNA as the template, TCR beta VDJ and CDR3 profiling was carried out. TCRdb ran MiXCR on the reads and lists one entry per CDR3 protein. The sample yields approximately 120,000 distinct CDR3 sequences, almost 40% seen once. Sequencing involved patients with CD8+CD57+ cell expansion previously shown by flow cytometry. Sequenced material: sorted CD4+, CD8+, or CD8+CD57+ T cells (not recorded which) from PBMCs. All receptors come from a human donor with aplastic anemia.

In this sample, this clonotype turned up many times. J is TRBJ1-2 and V is TRBV6-2 or TRBV6-3; TRBD1 matches at 7 bases. The CDR3 is 13 amino acids. With 4 bases clipped from V and 7 bases from J, the junction kept 6 bases outside the gene matches. Germline V gives CDR1 MNHEY, CDR2 SVGEGT. In DNA form, the CDR3 reads TGTGCCAGCAGTTCTACAGGGGCTGGTGGCTACACCTTC. This translates into CASSSTGAGGYTF.

This clonotype has ten or more counts. This chain uses TRBV5-1 with TRBJ2-1; 7 bases match TRBD2. This CDR3 is built from 16 residues. The V segment lost 0 bases and the J segment 7 bases; nucleotides outside the gene matches: 10. Germline assignment: CDR1 SGHRS and CDR2 YFSETQ. DNA of the CDR3: TGCGCCAGCAGCTTGGAGCCGGGACTAAGAAGGAATGAGCAGTTCTTC. It yields the protein CASSLEPGLRRNEQFF.

This clonotype was counted at least ten times. V gene TRBV6-1 combines with J gene TRBJ1-2; TRBD1 matches at 7 bases. Germline trimming cut 7 bases from V and 5 bases from J; bases unmatched to any gene: 10. Looked up from germline, CDR1 is MNHNS and CDR2 is SASEGT. There are 14 residues in the CDR3. The CDR3 nucleotides are TGTGCCAGCACCCCCCCAGGGGGATTGTATGGCTACACCTTC. The encoded protein is CASTPPGGLYGYTF.

A remark on this clonotype: The junction does not match germline at one end; this may be a read error. This rearrangement joins TRBV19 to TRBJ1-5, with TRBD1 identical over 7 bases. Germline V lookup: CDR1 LNHDA, CDR2 SQIVND (reference sequence). The CDR3 contains 17 residues. DNA of the CDR3: TGTGCCAGTAGTCCCATGAGGGACAGTCATCCCAACCAGCTCCAGCATTTT. It yields the protein CASSPMRDSHPNQLQHF. Full variable domain (remainder filled in from reference TRBV19 and TRBJ1-5): DGGITQSPKYLFRKEGQNVTLSCEQNLNHDAMYWYRQDPGQGLRLIYYSQIVNDFQKGDIAEGYSVSREKKESFPLTVTSAQKNPTAFYLCASSPMRDSHPNQLQHFGDGTRLSIL.

This chain uses TRBV6-1 with TRBJ1-6; D might be TRBD1 (5 bases). The CDR3 runs to 12 residues. Germline V gene sequence: CDR1 MNHNS, CDR2 SASEGT. V was cut by 7 bases and J by 7 bases, with 8 bases left in between. CDR3 sequence: CASTRQNSPLHF. In DNA, the CDR3 is TGTGCCAGCACCAGACAGAATTCACCCCTCCACTTT.

This clonotype was recorded many times. The rearrangement links TRBV5-4 to TRBJ1-2, with a tentative D call TRBD1 (5 bases). The CDR3 consists of 14 residues. CDR1 and CDR2 (germline): SGHNT, YYREEE (reference sequence). The V end was cut by 4 bases, the J end by 3 bases, with 13 bases between. The CDR3, as DNA: TGTGCCAGCAGCCTTCTAACAGGAGACTATGGCTACACCTTC. This codes for CASSLLTGDYGYTF.

The V call is TRBV2, the J call TRBJ2-7; D is ambiguous. This CDR3 contains 11 residues. The V and J ends lost 9 bases and 1 base respectively, with 7 bases between them. CDR1 is SNHLY and CDR2 is FYNNEI in the germline V gene. The CDR3 DNA reads TGTGCCAGTGCGCGGTCCTACGAGCAGTACTTC. Its protein product is CASARSYEQYF.

The chain combines TRBV24-1 with TRBJ1-2; maybe TRBD1 (5 bases). V shed 9 bases and J shed 2 bases, with 12 bases lying between them. This CDR3 contains 13 residues. The V gene's germline CDR1 is KGHDR and CDR2 SFDVKD. The CDR3, as DNA: TGTGCCACCCTGGACAACTTGAACTATGGCTACACCTTC. It is translated as CATLDNLNYGYTF.

The sample holds a few counts of this clonotype. The gene calls are TRBV4-1 and TRBJ2-2; D gene ambiguous. V dropped 1 base and J dropped 12 bases, with 15 bases sitting between them. The CDR3 has 14 amino acids. The germline CDR1 and CDR2 sequences are MGHRA and YSYEKL. DNA for the CDR3: TGCGCCAGCAGCCAAGGTATAACCGGGCAAAAGCTGTTTTTT. Its protein product is CASSQGITGQKLFF.

This clonotype showed up many times. One end of the junction fails to match germline, which may point to a read error. The chain recombines TRBV6-1 with TRBJ1-6, with D unresolved. Germline-derived CDR1 and CDR2 are MNHNS and SASEGT. This CDR3 has 13 residues. CDR3 loop: CASRQSFNSPLHF. The CDR3 nucleotides are TGTGCCAGCCGGCAGTCCTTTAATTCACCCCTCCACTTT.

The gene calls are TRBV19 and TRBJ2-2; TRBD1 matches at 9 bases. The germline CDR1 and CDR2 sequences are LNHDA and SQIVND (reference sequence). J lost 7 bases, V lost 6 bases, and 9 bases had no gene match. There are 15 residues in the CDR3. The CDR3 here is CASSKLGQGIGELFF. The CDR3 nucleotides read TGTGCCAGTAGCAAGCTCGGACAGGGGATCGGGGAGCTGTTTTTT.

This clonotype was counted at least ten times. V is TRBV7-9 and J is TRBJ2-2; TRBD1 might be the D (6 bases). The V gene lost 1 base and the J gene lost 4 bases, with 10 bases spanning the gap. CDR3 length equals 15 residues. Germline V gene sequence: CDR1 SEHNR, CDR2 FQNEAQ (reference sequence). The CDR3 sequence is CASSLEGVITGELFF. CDR3 DNA sequence: TGTGCCAGCAGCTTAGAGGGGGTGATCACCGGGGAGCTGTTTTTT.

This clonotype was recorded many times. CDR3 sequence: CASSLRGGANIQYF. CDR3 bases: TGCGCCAGCAGTCTTCGGGGGGGGGCAAACATTCAGTACTTC. This chain connects TRBV5-1 to TRBJ2-4, with TRBD2 identical over 8 bases. The CDR3 contains 14 residues. Germline V gene lookup returns CDR1 SGHRS and CDR2 YFSETQ. Trimming cost V 5 bases and J 6 bases; bases outside gene matches: 7.

V is TRBV20-1 and J is TRBJ1-6; 8 bases match TRBD1. The CDR3 contains 16 residues. Looked up from germline, CDR1 is DFQATT and CDR2 is SNEGSKA (reference sequence). V shed 6 bases, J shed 7 bases, and the junction held 14 bases outside the gene matches. The CDR3 DNA reads TGCAGTGCCAGCAGCGCGACAGGGGCCCGCAATTCACCCCTCCACTTT. This sequence encodes CSASSATGARNSPLHF.

This clonotype was seen a handful of times. Because it lacks the conserved phenylalanine or tryptophan at the end, this CDR3 is likely a read error. The chain carries TRBV19 and TRBJ2-7, with TRBD2 matching 9 bases. V gave up 4 bases and J gave up 7 bases; unmatched junction bases: 11. Germline V gene sequence: CDR1 LNHDA, CDR2 SQIVND (reference sequence). The CDR3 consists of 15 residues. DNA for the CDR3: TGTGCCAGTAGTAGATCCGGGACTAGCCTCTGGGAGCAGTACCTC. Amino acids: CASSRSGTSLWEQYL.

As to this clonotype: A junction boundary mismatches the germline segment, possibly from a read error. This chain joins TRBV12-3 or TRBV12-4 and TRBJ1-6; D ambiguous. The CDR3 has 13 residues. CDR3 sequence: CASSSLRTSPLHF. CDR3 DNA sequence: TGCGCCAGCAGTTCCCTCAGGACCTCACCCCTCCACTTT.

This chain uses TRBV7-3 with TRBJ2-1, with 10 bases lining up with TRBD2. J gave up 12 bases and V 3 bases, and 11 bases lay outside the gene matches. Germline CDR1 and CDR2: SGHTA and FQGTGA. CDR3 length: 15 residues. DNA of the CDR3: TGTGCCAGCAGCTTTGAGGCTAGCGGGGGCCGGAGGCAGTTCTTC. Protein: CASSFEASGGRRQFF.

The table lists this clonotype with many counts. The rearrangement joins TRBV27 to TRBJ1-1; D is unresolved. CDR3 length equals 13 residues. Germline assignment: CDR1 MNHEY and CDR2 SMNVEV (reference sequence). Trimming cost V 10 bases and J 2 bases, with 14 bases left between them. CDR3 residues: CATGKIRNTEAFF. DNA of the CDR3: TGTGCCACCGGCAAGATTCGAAACACTGAAGCTTTCTTT.

This clonotype appeared many times. This chain connects TRBV7-6 to TRBJ2-7, with TRBD1 as a possible D gene (6 bases). The CDR3 loop spans 14 amino acids. Trimming stripped 5 bases from V and 4 bases from J, with 15 bases between. Germline CDR1 is SGHVS and CDR2 is FNYEAQ. The CDR3 nucleotides are TGTGCCAGCAGCGAGACAGGCTCCCTTTACGAGCAGTACTTC. The encoded protein is CASSETGSLYEQYF.

Comment on this clonotype: Possible read error: a much larger clone is one base away. The genes are TRBV5-1 and TRBJ1-1; TRBD1 is a possible D gene (6 bases). CDR3 length equals 15 residues. The V end lost 3 bases, the J end lost 1 base, and 13 bases lay between the germline ends. CDR1 is SGHRS, CDR2 YFSETQ, per germline. CDR3 sequence reads: CASSSRQDSNTEAFF. The CDR3 DNA reads as TGCGCCAGCAGCTCCCGACAGGATTCGAACACTGAAGCTTTCTTT.

About this clonotype: A much larger clone lies one base from this, so it may be a read error. This sequence joins TRBV6-1 and TRBJ2-7; D could derive from TRBD1 or TRBD2 (5 bases each). The CDR3 runs 16 residues. The germline gives CDR1 MNHNS, CDR2 SASEGT. The germline V and J ends were trimmed by 8 bases and 6 bases, with 26 bases remaining between them. CDR3 amino acids: CASLLAWGSGLSEQYF. Written as DNA, the CDR3 is TGTGCCAGCCTCCTGGCGTGGGGGTCCGGATTGTCCGAGCAGTACTTC.

The table lists this clonotype with many counts. The chain uses TRBV12-3 or TRBV12-4 and TRBJ2-2; 7 nucleotides agree with TRBD2. J was trimmed by 1 base and V by 5 bases; bases with no gene match: 4. This CDR3 comprises 15 residues. Written as DNA, the CDR3 is TGTGCCAGCAGTCCCCAGCGGGGGAACACCGGGGAGCTGTTTTTT. This translates into CASSPQRGNTGELFF.

This clonotype appeared a single time. This chain connects TRBV2 to TRBJ1-6; tentatively, D is TRBD1 (6 bases). The length of the CDR3 is 13 residues. CDR1 and CDR2 (germline): SNHLY, FYNNEI. V was trimmed by 8 bases and J by 4 bases, leaving 9 bases between them. The CDR3 sequence is CASPGQYNSPLHF. For the CDR3, the DNA is TGTGCCAGCCCTGGACAGTATAATTCACCCCTCCACTTT.

This clonotype was seen ten or more times. The chain combines TRBV29-1 with TRBJ2-5; D perhaps matches TRBD1 (6 bases). The CDR3 contains 14 residues. V was clipped by 7 bases and J by 1 base, with 16 bases between them. Germline assignment: CDR1 SQVTM and CDR2 ANQGSEA. The CDR3 region is CSGKYRTVQETQYF. CDR3 in DNA: TGCAGCGGAAAGTACAGGACAGTCCAAGAGACCCAGTACTTC.

The V gene is TRBV10-3, the J gene TRBJ1-2; D unclear. V was trimmed by 2 bases and J by 8 bases, leaving 12 bases between them. This CDR3 spans 13 amino acids. CDR1 and CDR2 from the germline V gene are ENHRY and SYGVKD. The CDR3, as DNA: TGTGCCATCAGTGAGGAGGACCTCGGGGGCTACACCTTC. Its translation is CAISEEDLGGYTF.

A note on this clonotype: A read error is possible here, since a much larger clone lies one base away. The V and J genes are TRBV6-1 and TRBJ1-6; a possible D gene is TRBD1 (5 bases). CDR1 MNHNS and CDR2 SASEGT come from the germline V gene. This CDR3 comprises 15 residues. The chain's CDR3 is CASTQEGTSRSPPHF. In nucleotides, the CDR3 is TGTGCCAGCACCCAAGAGGGGACTTCGAGGTCACCCCCCCACTTT.

This chain joins TRBV15 and TRBJ1-2; D unresolved. This CDR3 is built from 13 residues. Deletions cut 0 bases from V and 2 bases from J, with 4 bases between. The germline V gene has CDR1 LNHNV and CDR2 YYDKDF (reference sequence). CDR3 in amino acids: CATSRDVNYGYTF. The CDR3, as DNA: TGTGCCACCAGCAGAGACGTGAACTATGGCTACACCTTC.

The chain uses TRBV6-5 and TRBJ1-5; D unresolved. Trimming removed 0 bases from V and 2 bases from J, with 11 bases in between. The CDR3 extends over 16 amino acids. The germline V gene encodes CDR1 MNHEY and CDR2 SVGAGI. The CDR3 bases are TGTGCCAGCAGTTACTCAAGGATGTCGGGCAATCAGCCCCAGCATTTT. Protein sequence: CASSYSRMSGNQPQHF.